This passage covers 17 T cell receptor beta chains from one sample sequenced in a study of blood T cells in healthy people across ages. The use of a sample-barcoded 5' primer and a J-beta primer mix characterized a second PCR of roughly 7 to 11 cycles. TCRdb re-derived calls from the 5' RACE reads in MiXCR, one entry per CDR3 protein. The table records some 640,000 distinct CDR3 sequences, approximately 30% of them present only once. Source material: blood. The receptors derive from an elderly woman in good health.

There are a few counts of this clonotype. Just one base apart from a much larger clone, this may be a read error. The chain carries TRBV7-2 and TRBJ2-5, with 9 nucleotides matching TRBD1. The CDR3 is made up of 15 amino acids. After removal of 5 bases from V and 11 bases from J, the junction contained 15 bases not matched to a gene. CDR1 is SGHTA and CDR2 is FQGNSA in the germline V gene. The CDR3 is CASSLTGTGYNEQYF. The DNA of the CDR3 is TGTGCCAGCAGCCTCACCGGGACAGGGTACAATGAGCAGTACTTC.

At least ten counts were recorded for this clonotype. V and J are TRBV28 and TRBJ1-2; D unresolved. The length of the CDR3 is 14 residues. The ends were cut back, 7 bases at V and 1 base at J, with 13 bases in the middle. Germline V lookup: CDR1 MDHEN, CDR2 SYDVKM. As DNA, the CDR3 is TGTGCCAGCAACCCAGACGGGGATAACTATGGCTACACCTTC. Its protein is CASNPDGDNYGYTF.

The genes are TRBV24-1 and TRBJ2-3, with D possibly TRBD1 on 8 matching bases. CDR1 KGHDR and CDR2 SFDVKD come from the germline V gene. V lost 4 bases and J 1 base, leaving 11 bases between the germline ends. The CDR3 has 15 residues. The CDR3 nucleotides read TGTGCCACCAGTGAAACAGGGGGGGGCACAGATACGCAGTATTTT. This gives the protein CATSETGGGTDTQYF.

This clonotype was counted many times. This chain uses TRBV7-2 with TRBJ2-3, with 8 bases lining up with TRBD2. This CDR3 spans 18 amino acids. Germline V gene lookup returns CDR1 SGHTA and CDR2 FQGNSA. V was clipped by 5 bases and J by 0 bases; unmatched bases: 13. The CDR3 DNA reads TGTGCCAGCAGCCCCTCGGTAGCGGGACCCACTAGCACAGATACGCAGTATTTT. It is translated as CASSPSVAGPTSTDTQYF. The whole variable domain, remainder taken from reference TRBV7-2 and TRBJ2-3, is GAGVSQSPSNKVTEKGKDVELRCDPISGHTALYWYRQSLGQGLEFLIYFQGNSAPDKSGLPSDRFSAERTGGSVSTLTIQRTQQEDSAVYLCASSPSVAGPTSTDTQYFGPGTRLTVL.

The table lists this clonotype with many counts. V usage is TRBV20-1 and J usage is TRBJ2-5; D ambiguous. This CDR3 region has 17 residues. CDR1 is DFQATT, CDR2 SNEGSKA, per germline (reference sequence). Trimming shortened V by 1 base and J by 5 bases, and 23 bases separated the two germline ends. The CDR3 loop reads CSARAFGRPVLQETQYF. The CDR3 region has the DNA TGCAGTGCTAGAGCGTTCGGACGGCCCGTGTTGCAGGAGACCCAGTACTTC.

With respect to this clonotype: A much more abundant neighbour one base away suggests this may be a read error. The chain employs TRBV11-3 and TRBJ2-1; D is uncertain. This CDR3 is built from 13 residues. Germline-derived CDR1 and CDR2 are SGHNT and YENEEA. CDR3 bases: TGTGCCAGCAGCTTAAGTATCGCCACTGAGCGGTTCTTC. It codes for CASSLSIATERFF. Using reference TRBV11-3 and TRBJ2-1 for the parts outside the CDR3, the full variable domain is EAGVVQSPRYKIIEKKQPVAFWCNPISGHNTLYWYLQNLGQGPELLIRYENEEAVDDSQLPKDRFSAERLKGVDSTLKIQPAELGDSAVYLCASSLSIATERFFGPGTRLTVL.

To note about this clonotype: A read error may be the cause here, since a much bigger clone is one base away. The chain combines TRBV10-3 with TRBJ1-1, with TRBD1 matching 10 bases. The CDR3 contains 14 residues. Germline values: CDR1 ENHRY, CDR2 SYGVKD. V dropped 6 bases and J dropped 4; count of bases not matched to a gene: 5. CDR3 in DNA: TGTGCCATCAGCCGGGACAGGGGAAGCACTGAAGCTTTCTTT. The encoded protein is CAISRDRGSTEAFF.

The genes are TRBV28 and TRBJ2-2; 9 bases map to TRBD2. The trim removed 7 bases at V and 5 bases at J, leaving 8 bases unmatched. The CDR3 length is 15 residues. Germline-derived CDR1 and CDR2 are MDHEN and SYDVKM. This CDR3 is CASTAAAGGTGELFF. Written as DNA, the CDR3 is TGTGCCAGCACCGCAGCAGCGGGGGGAACCGGGGAGCTGTTTTTT. Combining the CDR3 with reference TRBV28 and TRBJ2-2 gives the whole variable domain DVKVTQSSRYLVKRTGEKVFLECVQDMDHENMFWYRQDPGLGLRLIYFSYDVKMKEKGDIPEGYSVSREKKERFSLILESASTNQTSMYLCASTAAAGGTGELFFGEGSRLTVL.

This clonotype was recorded once. This sequence may be a read error, since a much larger clone differs from it by one base. The rearrangement links TRBV4-1 to TRBJ2-3, with 9 bases identical to TRBD2. Germline CDR1 is MGHRA and CDR2 is YSYEKL. This CDR3 spans 17 amino acids. As DNA, the CDR3 is TGCGCCAGCAACCAAGATGGGATAGCGGGGGTCACAGATACGCAGTATTTT. This sequence encodes CASNQDGIAGVTDTQYF.

The V gene is TRBV27, the J gene TRBJ1-1; D possibly corresponds to TRBD1 (6 bases). V was pared by 3 bases and J by 6 bases, with 8 bases between. The CDR3 extends over 12 amino acids. The germline CDR1 and CDR2 sequences are MNHEY and SMNVEV (reference sequence). The chain's CDR3 is CASSFPGAEAFF. CDR3 coding DNA: TGTGCCAGCAGTTTCCCAGGGGCTGAAGCTTTCTTT.

This clonotype has a count of ten or more. This rearrangement joins TRBV20-1 to TRBJ1-2; no reliable D call. CDR1 is DFQATT and CDR2 is SNEGSKA in the germline V gene (reference sequence). V was pared by 6 bases and J by 2 bases, with 13 bases between. The CDR3 consists of 13 residues. The CDR3 loop reads CSAWSGFNYGYTF. The CDR3 bases are TGCAGTGCGTGGTCGGGGTTCAACTATGGCTACACCTTC.

This clonotype was picked up a small number of times. A read error is possible here, since a much larger clone lies one base away. V gene TRBV5-1 combines with J gene TRBJ2-1, with D perhaps TRBD2 (6 bases). The end of the DNA fits TRBJ2-7 better, so the J call may be wrong. The CDR3 loop spans 18 amino acids. Germline CDR1 and CDR2: SGHRS and YFSETQ. The CDR3 DNA reads TGCGCCAGCAGCCTGGGCGGGGACTTTGGCTCAATATACAATGAGCAGTACTTC. Its translation is CASSLGGDFGSIYNEQYF.

This clonotype was counted many times. The rearrangement links TRBV9 to TRBJ2-5; 8 bases align to TRBD1. Germline trimming cut 3 bases from V and 7 bases from J; bases unmatched to any gene: 11. CDR3 length: 15 residues. The germline V gene has CDR1 SGDLS and CDR2 YYNGEE. CDR3 in amino acids: CASSAEDRDPGTQYF. The CDR3, as DNA: TGTGCCAGCAGCGCGGAGGACAGGGACCCCGGGACCCAGTACTTC.

This clonotype was seen at least ten times. This chain uses TRBV11-3 with TRBJ2-1; D may be TRBD2 (5 bases). The length of the CDR3 is 13 residues. The germline V gene has CDR1 SGHNT and CDR2 YENEEA. V lost 4 bases and J 9 bases, leaving 13 bases between the germline ends. This chain's CDR3 is CASSSGEGGEQFF. CDR3 in DNA: TGTGCCAGCAGCTCAGGCGAGGGCGGTGAGCAGTTCTTC.

Many counts were recorded for this clonotype. The V gene is TRBV3-1, the J gene TRBJ2-5, with no clear D. The germline V gene encodes CDR1 LGHDT and CDR2 YNNKEL (reference sequence). V was trimmed by 0 bases and J by 6 bases, leaving 5 bases between them. The CDR3 spans 12 residues. The CDR3 sequence: CASSQEAQTQYF. As DNA, the CDR3 is TGTGCCAGCAGCCAAGAGGCTCAGACCCAGTACTTC.

The V call is TRBV11-2, the J call TRBJ2-5; no reliable D call. CDR1 is SGHAT and CDR2 is FQNNGV in the germline V gene. The CDR3 has 13 amino acids. The V end was cut by 1 base, the J end by 13 bases, with 16 bases between. CDR3 loop: CASSLGSPYERYF. In DNA, the CDR3 is TGTGCCAGCAGCTTAGGCAGCCCCTACGAGCGGTACTTC. The entire variable domain, with the rest obtained from reference TRBV11-2 and TRBJ2-5, is as follows: EAGVAQSPRYKIIEKRQSVAFWCNPISGHATLYWYQQILGQGPKLLIQFQNNGVVDDSQLPKDRFSAERLKGVDSTLKIQPAKLEDSAVYLCASSLGSPYERYFGPGTRLLVL.

This clonotype was observed a few times. The chain is built from TRBV7-2 and TRBJ2-7; 11 bases line up with TRBD2. The J call may be incorrect, as the DNA end agrees better with TRBJ2-5. Germline V gene lookup returns CDR1 SGHTA and CDR2 FQGNSA. The CDR3 runs to 15 residues. The CDR3, as DNA: TGTGCCAGCAGCACCCAACTAGCGGGGGCCGAGACCCAGTACTTC. This codes for CASSTQLAGAETQYF.